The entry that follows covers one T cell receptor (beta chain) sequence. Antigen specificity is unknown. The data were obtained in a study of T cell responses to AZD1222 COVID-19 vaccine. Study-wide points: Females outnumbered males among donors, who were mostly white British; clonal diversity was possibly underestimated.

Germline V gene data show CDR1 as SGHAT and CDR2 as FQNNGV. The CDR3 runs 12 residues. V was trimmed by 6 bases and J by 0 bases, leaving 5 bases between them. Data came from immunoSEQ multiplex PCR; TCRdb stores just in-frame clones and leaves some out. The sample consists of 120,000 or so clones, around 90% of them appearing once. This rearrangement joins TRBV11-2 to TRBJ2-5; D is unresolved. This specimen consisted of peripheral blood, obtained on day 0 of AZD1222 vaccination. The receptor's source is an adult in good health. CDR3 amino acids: CASRGYQETQYF. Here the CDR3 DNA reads TGTGCCAGCAGGGGGTACCAAGAGACCCAGTACTTC.